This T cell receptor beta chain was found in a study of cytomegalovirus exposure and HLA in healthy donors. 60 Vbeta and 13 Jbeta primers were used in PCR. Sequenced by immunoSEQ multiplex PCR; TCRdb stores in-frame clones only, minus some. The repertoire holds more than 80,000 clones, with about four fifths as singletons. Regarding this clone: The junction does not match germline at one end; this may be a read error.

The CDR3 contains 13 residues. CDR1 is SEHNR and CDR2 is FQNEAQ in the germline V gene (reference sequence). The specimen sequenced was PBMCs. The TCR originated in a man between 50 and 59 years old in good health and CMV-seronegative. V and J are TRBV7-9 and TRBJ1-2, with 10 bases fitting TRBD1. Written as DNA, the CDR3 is TGTTCCAGCAGCTTAGGACAGGGGGGCGGCTACACCTTC. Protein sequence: CSSSLGQGGGYTF.